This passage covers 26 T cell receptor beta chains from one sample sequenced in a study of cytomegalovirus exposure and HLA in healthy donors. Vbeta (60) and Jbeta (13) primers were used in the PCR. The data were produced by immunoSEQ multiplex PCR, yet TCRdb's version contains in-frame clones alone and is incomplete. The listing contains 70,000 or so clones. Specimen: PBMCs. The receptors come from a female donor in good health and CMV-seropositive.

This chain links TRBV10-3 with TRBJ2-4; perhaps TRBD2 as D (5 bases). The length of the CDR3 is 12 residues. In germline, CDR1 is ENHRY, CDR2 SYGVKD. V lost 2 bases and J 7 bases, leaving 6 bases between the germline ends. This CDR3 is CAISEPGNIQYF. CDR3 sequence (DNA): TGTGCCATCAGTGAGCCGGGGAACATTCAGTACTTC.

The CDR3 nucleotides are TGTGCCAGCAGTGATGGTGGACTTTTGGAAGCTTTCTTT. It is translated as CASSDGGLLEAFF. The gene calls are TRBV25-1 and TRBJ1-1; D uncertain. V was clipped by 3 bases and J by 8 bases, with 13 bases between them. Per the germline V gene, CDR1 is MGHDK and CDR2 is SYGVNS. The CDR3 runs to 13 residues.

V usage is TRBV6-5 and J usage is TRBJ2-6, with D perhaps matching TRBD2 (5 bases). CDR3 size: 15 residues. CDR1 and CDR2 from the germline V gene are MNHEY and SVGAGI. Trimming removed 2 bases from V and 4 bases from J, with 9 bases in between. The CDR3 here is CASSYEGNGANVLTF. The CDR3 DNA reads TGTGCCAGCAGTTACGAGGGAAACGGGGCCAACGTCCTGACTTTC.

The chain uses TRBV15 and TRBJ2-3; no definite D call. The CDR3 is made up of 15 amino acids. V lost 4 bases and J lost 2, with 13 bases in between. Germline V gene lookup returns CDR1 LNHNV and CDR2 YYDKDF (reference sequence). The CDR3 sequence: CATSKSLDFTDTQYF. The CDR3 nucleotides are TGTGCCACCAGCAAGAGCCTCGACTTCACAGATACGCAGTATTTT.

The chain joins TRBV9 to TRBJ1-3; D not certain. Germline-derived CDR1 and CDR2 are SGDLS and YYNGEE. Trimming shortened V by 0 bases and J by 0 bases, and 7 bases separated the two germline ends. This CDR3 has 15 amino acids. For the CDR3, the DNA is TGTGCCAGCAGCGTAGATACGGGCTCTGGAAACACCATATATTTT. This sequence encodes CASSVDTGSGNTIYF.

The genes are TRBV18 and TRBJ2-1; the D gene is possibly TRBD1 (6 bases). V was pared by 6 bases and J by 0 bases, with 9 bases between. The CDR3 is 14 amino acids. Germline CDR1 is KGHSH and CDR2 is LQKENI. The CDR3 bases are TGTGCCAGCTCCGGACAGAGCTCCTACAATGAGCAGTTCTTC. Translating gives CASSGQSSYNEQFF.

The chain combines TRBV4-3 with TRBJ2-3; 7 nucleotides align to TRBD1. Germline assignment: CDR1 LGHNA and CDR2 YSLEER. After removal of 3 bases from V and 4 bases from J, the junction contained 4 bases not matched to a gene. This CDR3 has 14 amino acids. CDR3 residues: CASSQETGSDTQYF. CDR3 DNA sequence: TGCGCCAGCAGCCAGGAGACAGGGTCAGATACGCAGTATTTT.

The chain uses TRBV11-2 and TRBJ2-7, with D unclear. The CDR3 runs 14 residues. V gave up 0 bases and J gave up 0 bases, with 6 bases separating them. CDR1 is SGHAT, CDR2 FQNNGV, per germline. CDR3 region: CASSLEQSSYEQYF. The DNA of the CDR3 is TGTGCCAGCAGCTTAGAACAGAGCTCCTACGAGCAGTACTTC.

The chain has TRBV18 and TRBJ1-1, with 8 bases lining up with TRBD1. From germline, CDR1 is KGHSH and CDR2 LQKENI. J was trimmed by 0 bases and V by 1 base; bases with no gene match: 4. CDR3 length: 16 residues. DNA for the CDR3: TGTGCCAGCTCACCACAAGGGACAGGAATGAACACTGAAGCTTTCTTT. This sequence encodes CASSPQGTGMNTEAFF.

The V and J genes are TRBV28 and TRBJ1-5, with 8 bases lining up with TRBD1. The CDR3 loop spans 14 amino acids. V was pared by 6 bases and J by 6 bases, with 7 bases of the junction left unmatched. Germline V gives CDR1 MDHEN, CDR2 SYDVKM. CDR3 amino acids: CASSIGQGGQPQHF. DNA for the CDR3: TGTGCCAGCAGCATCGGACAGGGAGGTCAGCCCCAGCATTTT. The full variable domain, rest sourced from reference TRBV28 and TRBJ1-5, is DVKVTQSSRYLVKRTGEKVFLECVQDMDHENMFWYRQDPGLGLRLIYFSYDVKMKEKGDIPEGYSVSREKKERFSLILESASTNQTSMYLCASSIGQGGQPQHFGDGTRLSIL.

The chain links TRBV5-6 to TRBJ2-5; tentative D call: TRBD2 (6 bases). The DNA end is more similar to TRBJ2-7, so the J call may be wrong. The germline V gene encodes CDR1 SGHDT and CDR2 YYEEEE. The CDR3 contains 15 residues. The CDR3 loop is CASSLDGRPPYEQYF. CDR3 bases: TGTGCCAGCAGCTTGGATGGGAGGCCCCCCTACGAGCAGTACTTC.

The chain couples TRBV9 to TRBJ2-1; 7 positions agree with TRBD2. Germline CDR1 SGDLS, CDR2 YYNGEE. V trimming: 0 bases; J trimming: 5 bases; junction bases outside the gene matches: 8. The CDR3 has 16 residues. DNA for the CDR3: TGTGCCAGCAGCGTAGGAGGGGCTAGCGGAGACAATGAGCAGTTCTTC. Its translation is CASSVGGASGDNEQFF.

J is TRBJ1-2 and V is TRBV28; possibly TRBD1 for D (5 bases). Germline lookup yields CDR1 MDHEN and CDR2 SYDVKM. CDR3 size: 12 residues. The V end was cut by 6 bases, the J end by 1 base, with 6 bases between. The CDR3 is CASRQGNYGYTF. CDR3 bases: TGTGCCAGCAGGCAGGGTAACTATGGCTACACCTTC.

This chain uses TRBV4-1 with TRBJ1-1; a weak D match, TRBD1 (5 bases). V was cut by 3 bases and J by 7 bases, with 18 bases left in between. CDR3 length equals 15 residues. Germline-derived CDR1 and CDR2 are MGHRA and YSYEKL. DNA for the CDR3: TGCGCCAGCAGCCAGATTGGGGGAAGGAGGGGTGAAGCTTTCTTT. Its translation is CASSQIGGRRGEAFF.

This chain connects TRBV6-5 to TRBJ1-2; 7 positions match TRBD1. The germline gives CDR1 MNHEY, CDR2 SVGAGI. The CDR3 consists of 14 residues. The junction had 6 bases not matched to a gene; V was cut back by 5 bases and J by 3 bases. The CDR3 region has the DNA TGTGCCAGCAGTCAGAACAGGGGTGACTATGGCTACACCTTC. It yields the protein CASSQNRGDYGYTF.

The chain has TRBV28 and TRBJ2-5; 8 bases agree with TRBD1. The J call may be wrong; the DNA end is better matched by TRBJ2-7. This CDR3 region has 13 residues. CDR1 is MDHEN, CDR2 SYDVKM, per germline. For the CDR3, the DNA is TGTGCCAGCAGCATAGACAGGGGCTACGAGCAGTACTTC. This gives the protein CASSIDRGYEQYF.

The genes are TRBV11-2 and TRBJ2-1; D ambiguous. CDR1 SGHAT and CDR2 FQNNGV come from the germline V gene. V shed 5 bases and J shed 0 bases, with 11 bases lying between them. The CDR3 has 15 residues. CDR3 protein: CASSPSLGSYNEQFF. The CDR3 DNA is TGTGCCAGCAGCCCGAGCCTCGGCTCCTACAATGAGCAGTTCTTC.

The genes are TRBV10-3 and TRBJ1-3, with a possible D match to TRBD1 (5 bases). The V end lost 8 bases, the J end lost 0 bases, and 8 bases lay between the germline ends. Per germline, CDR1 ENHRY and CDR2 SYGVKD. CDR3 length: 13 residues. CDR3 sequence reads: CAIVRASGNTIYF. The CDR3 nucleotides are TGTGCCATCGTCAGGGCCTCTGGAAACACCATATATTTT.

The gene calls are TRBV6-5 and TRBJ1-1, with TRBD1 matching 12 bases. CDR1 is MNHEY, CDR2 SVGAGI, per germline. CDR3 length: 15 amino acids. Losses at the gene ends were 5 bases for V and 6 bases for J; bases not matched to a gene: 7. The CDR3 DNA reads TGTGCCAGCAGTCAAAGGGGACAGGGGGCATCTGAAGCTTTCTTT. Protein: CASSQRGQGASEAFF.

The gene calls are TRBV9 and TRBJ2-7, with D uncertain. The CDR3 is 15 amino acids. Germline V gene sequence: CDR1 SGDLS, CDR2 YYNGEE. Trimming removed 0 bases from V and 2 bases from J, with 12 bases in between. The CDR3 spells CASSVDPSGAYEQYF. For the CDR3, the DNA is TGTGCCAGCAGCGTAGACCCTTCAGGCGCCTACGAGCAGTACTTC.

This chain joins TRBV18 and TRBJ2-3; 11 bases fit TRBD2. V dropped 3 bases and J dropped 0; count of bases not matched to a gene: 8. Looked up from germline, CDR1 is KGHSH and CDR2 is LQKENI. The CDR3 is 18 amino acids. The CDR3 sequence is CASSPRLAGSDSTDTQYF. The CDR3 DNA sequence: TGTGCCAGCTCACCCCGACTAGCGGGATCCGATAGCACAGATACGCAGTATTTT.

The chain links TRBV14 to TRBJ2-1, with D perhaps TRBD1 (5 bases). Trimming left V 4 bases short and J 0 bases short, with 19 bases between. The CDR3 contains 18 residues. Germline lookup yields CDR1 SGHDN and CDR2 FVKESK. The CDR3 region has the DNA TGTGCCAGCAGCCGTTTACAGGACGGCGTTAGCTCCTACAATGAGCAGTTCTTC. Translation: CASSRLQDGVSSYNEQFF.

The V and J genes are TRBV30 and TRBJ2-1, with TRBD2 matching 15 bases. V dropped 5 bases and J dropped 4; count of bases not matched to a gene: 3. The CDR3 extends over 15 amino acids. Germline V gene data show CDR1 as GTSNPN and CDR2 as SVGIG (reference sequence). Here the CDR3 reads CAWGLAGGMYNEQFF. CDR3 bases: TGTGCCTGGGGACTAGCGGGAGGGATGTACAATGAGCAGTTCTTC. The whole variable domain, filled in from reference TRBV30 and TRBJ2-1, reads SQTIHQWPATLVQPVGSPLSLECTVEGTSNPNLYWYRQAAGRGLQLLFYSVGIGQISSEVPQNLSASRPQDRQFILSSKKLLLSDSGFYLCAWGLAGGMYNEQFFGPGTRLTVL.

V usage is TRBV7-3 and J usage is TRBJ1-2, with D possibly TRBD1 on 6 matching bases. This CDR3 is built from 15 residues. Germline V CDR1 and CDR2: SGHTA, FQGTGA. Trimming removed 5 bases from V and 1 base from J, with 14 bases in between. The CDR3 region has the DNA TGTGCCAGCAGCCCGACAGCAGGGGTTAACTATGGCTACACCTTC. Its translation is CASSPTAGVNYGYTF.

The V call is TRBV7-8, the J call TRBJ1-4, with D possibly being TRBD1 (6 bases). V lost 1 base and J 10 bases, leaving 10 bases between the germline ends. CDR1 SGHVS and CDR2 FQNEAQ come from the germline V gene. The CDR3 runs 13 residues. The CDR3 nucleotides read TGTGCCAGCAGCTTAGGTGAAGGGGGAAAACTGTTTTTT. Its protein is CASSLGEGGKLFF.

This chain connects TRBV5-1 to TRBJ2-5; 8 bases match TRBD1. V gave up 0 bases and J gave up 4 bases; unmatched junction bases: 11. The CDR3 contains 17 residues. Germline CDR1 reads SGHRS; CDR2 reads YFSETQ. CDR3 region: CASSLAGGRSIGETQYF. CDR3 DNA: TGCGCCAGCAGCTTGGCAGGGGGCCGCTCAATTGGAGAGACCCAGTACTTC.